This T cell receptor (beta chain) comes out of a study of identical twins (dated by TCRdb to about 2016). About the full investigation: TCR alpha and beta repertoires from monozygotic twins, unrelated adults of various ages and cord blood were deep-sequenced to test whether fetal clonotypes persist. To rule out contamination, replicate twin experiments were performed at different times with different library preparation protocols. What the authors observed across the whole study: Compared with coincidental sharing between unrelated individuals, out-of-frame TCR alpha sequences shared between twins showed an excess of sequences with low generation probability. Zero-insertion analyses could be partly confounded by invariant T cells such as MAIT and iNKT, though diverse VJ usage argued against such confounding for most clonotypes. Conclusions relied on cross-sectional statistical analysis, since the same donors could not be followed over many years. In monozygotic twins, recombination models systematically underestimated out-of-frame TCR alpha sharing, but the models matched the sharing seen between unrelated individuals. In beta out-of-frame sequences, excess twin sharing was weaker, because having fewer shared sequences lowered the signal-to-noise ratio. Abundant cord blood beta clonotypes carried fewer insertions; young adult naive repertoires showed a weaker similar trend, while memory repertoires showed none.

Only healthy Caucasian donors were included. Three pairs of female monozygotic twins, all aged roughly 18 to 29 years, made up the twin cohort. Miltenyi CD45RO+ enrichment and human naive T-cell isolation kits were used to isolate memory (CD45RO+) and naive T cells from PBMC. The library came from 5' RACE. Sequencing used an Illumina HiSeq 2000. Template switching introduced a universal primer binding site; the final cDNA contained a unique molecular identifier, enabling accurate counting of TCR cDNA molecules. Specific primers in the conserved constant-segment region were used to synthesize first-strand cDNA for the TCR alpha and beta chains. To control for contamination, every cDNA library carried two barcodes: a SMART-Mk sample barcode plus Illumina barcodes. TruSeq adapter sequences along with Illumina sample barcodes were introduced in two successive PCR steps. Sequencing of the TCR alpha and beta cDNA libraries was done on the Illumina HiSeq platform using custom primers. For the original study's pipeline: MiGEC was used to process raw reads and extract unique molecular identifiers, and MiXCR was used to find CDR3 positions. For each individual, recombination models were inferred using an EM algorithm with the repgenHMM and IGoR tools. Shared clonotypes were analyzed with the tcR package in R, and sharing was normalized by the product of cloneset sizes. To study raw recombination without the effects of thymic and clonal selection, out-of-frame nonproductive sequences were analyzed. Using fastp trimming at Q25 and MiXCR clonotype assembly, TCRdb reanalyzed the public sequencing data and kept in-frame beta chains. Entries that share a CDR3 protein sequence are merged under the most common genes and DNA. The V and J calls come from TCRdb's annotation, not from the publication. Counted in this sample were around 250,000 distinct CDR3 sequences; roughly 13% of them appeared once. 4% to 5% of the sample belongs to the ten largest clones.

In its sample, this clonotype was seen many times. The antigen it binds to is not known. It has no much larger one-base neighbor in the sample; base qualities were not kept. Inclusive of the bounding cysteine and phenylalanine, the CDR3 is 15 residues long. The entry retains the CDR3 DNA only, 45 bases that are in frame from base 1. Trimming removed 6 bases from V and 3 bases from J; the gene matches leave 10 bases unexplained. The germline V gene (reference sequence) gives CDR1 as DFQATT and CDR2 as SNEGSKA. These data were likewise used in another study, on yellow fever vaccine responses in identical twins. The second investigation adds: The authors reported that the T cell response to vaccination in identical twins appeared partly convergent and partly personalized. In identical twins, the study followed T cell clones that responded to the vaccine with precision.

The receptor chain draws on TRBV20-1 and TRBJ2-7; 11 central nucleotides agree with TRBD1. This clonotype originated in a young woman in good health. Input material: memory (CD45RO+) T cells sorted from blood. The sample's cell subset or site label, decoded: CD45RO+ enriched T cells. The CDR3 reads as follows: CSALPPGTGGYEQYF. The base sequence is TGCAGTGCGCTCCCTCCAGGGACAGGGGGCTACGAGCAGTACTTC.